A selection of T cell receptor beta chains follows, all from one sample in a study of graft-versus-host responses after intestinal transplantation. Assay used: immunoSEQ multiplex PCR; TCRdb lists only in-frame clones, some missing. This table holds 90,000 to 150,000 clones, around 93% found once. Their cognate antigens are unknown. The sample in question was unstimulated CD4+ T cells sorted from spleen or lymph node cells, obtained before intestinal transplant. These receptors originate from a human donor who received an intestinal transplant. CDR3s include the opening cysteine and the closing phenylalanine or tryptophan. The order of the fields is J gene, D gene, V gene, clone size, CDR3 protein, CDR3 DNA. The D gene is left open where the match is weak. Size values are once, few and many counts, or a class for expanded clones, and some rows have none.

TRBJ2-7,TRBD2,TRBV11-2,NA,CASSFPAGLAVSYEQYF,TGTGCCAGCAGCTTCCCGGCCGGACTAGCGGTTTCCTACGAGCAGTACTTC
TRBJ1-1,TRBD1,TRBV28,NA,CASSPLTGVVTEAFF,TGTGCCAGCAGTCCTCTGACAGGGGTGGTTACTGAAGCTTTCTTT
TRBJ2-7,NA,TRBV7-9,NA,CASSLGQPSSYEQYF,TGTGCCAGCAGCTTAGGGCAGCCGAGCTCCTACGAGCAGTACTTC
TRBJ2-1,NA,TRBV7-9,NA,CASSLTSPYNEQFF,TGTGCCAGCAGCTTAACTTCGCCGTACAATGAGCAGTTCTTC
TRBJ2-7,NA,TRBV18,NA,CASSPRGNEQYF,TGTGCCAGCTCACCACGGGGAAACGAGCAGTACTTC
TRBJ2-1,TRBD2,TRBV5-1,once,CASSGGLAGYNEQFF,TGCGCCAGCAGCGGGGGACTAGCGGGGTACAATGAGCAGTTCTTC
TRBJ1-5,TRBD1,TRBV5-1,NA,CASSLGQGAGQPQHF,TGCGCCAGCAGCCTGGGACAGGGGGCTGGGCAGCCCCAGCATTTT
TRBJ2-7,NA,TRBV28,once,CASSTAAGTYEQYF,TGTGCCAGCAGTACTGCGGCGGGAACCTACGAGCAGTACTTC
TRBJ2-5,NA,TRBV6-5,NA,CASSYMGETQYF,TGTGCCAGCAGTTACATGGGGGAGACCCAGTACTTC
TRBJ2-2,NA,TRBV6-5,NA,CASSYWSRVTGELFF,TGTGCCAGCAGTTACTGGTCTAGGGTCACCGGGGAGCTGTTTTTT
TRBJ1-2,NA,TRBV6-5,NA,CASSSSGRHGYTF,TGTGCCAGCAGTTCGTCAGGGAGGCATGGCTACACCTTC
TRBJ2-1,NA,TRBV7-2,NA,CASSSLGERKSSYNEQFF,TGTGCCAGCAGCTCCCTCGGGGAGCGGAAGAGCTCCTACAATGAGCAGTTCTTC
TRBJ2-1,NA,TRBV25-1,NA,CASSDRGTNNEQFF,TGTGCCAGCAGTGATCGTGGGACCAACAATGAGCAGTTCTTC
TRBJ1-2,NA,TRBV6-5,NA,CASSERGGVYGYTF,TGTGCCAGCAGCGAGCGGGGTGGGGTCTATGGCTACACCTTC
TRBJ2-3,NA,TRBV19,NA,CASSMGRGQDTQYF,TGTGCCAGTAGTATGGGTCGGGGGCAGGATACGCAGTATTTT
TRBJ2-7,NA,TRBV5-1,NA,CASSLAESYEQYF,TGCGCCAGCAGCTTGGCAGAATCCTACGAGCAGTACTTC
TRBJ2-7,NA,TRBV6-5,NA,CASSYSQRAAYEQYF,TGTGCCAGCAGTTACTCGCAAAGGGCCGCTTACGAGCAGTACTTC
TRBJ2-7,TRBD2,TRBV11-2,NA,CASSLAGTSGYEQYF,TGTGCCAGCAGCTTAGCAGGGACTAGTGGCTACGAGCAGTACTTC
TRBJ2-5,NA,TRBV18,NA,CASSVFQETQYF,TGTGCCAGCTCAGTTTTCCAAGAGACCCAGTACTTC
TRBJ2-6,NA,TRBV7-9,NA,CASSSRDGRLGGANVLTF,TGTGCCAGCAGCTCCCGGGACGGCAGGCTTGGTGGGGCCAACGTCCTGACTTTC
TRBJ2-7,NA,TRBV11-2,NA,CASSLDRRGEQYF,TGTGCCAGCAGCTTAGATCGGAGAGGCGAGCAGTACTTC
TRBJ2-7,NA,TRBV27,NA,CASSGTRYEQYF,TGTGCCAGCAGTGGGACCCGATACGAGCAGTACTTC
TRBJ2-5,NA,TRBV28,NA,CASRGSGVDIKTQYF,TGTGCCAGCAGGGGGAGTGGGGTCGATATAAAGACCCAGTACTTC
TRBJ2-1,NA,TRBV6-5,once,CASSEAVGEQFF,TGTGCCAGCAGTGAAGCCGTAGGTGAGCAGTTCTTC
TRBJ2-1,NA,TRBV7-9,NA,CASSLGPPHLQEQFF,TGTGCCAGCAGCTTAGGACCCCCTCATCTCCAGGAGCAGTTCTTC
TRBJ2-7,NA,TRBV6-1,NA,CASSETVLGVLRYEQYF,TGTGCCAGCAGTGAAACAGTATTGGGAGTCCTCCGCTACGAGCAGTACTTC
TRBJ2-3,NA,TRBV30,NA,CAWSLTGSVYF,TGTGCCTGGAGCCTGACAGGCTCTGTATATTTT
TRBJ2-1,NA,TRBV28,NA,CASSSSALTVANEQFF,TGTGCCAGCAGTTCCTCCGCTTTGACAGTAGCGAATGAGCAGTTCTTC
TRBJ2-1,TRBD2,TRBV7-3,NA,CASSLQGGGPSYNEQFF,TGTGCCAGCAGCTTACAGGGCGGGGGGCCCTCCTACAATGAGCAGTTCTTC
TRBJ2-3,NA,TRBV18,NA,CASSPVSGSTDTQYF,TGTGCCAGCTCACCAGTCAGCGGGAGCACAGATACGCAGTATTTT
TRBJ2-2,TRBD2,TRBV28,NA,CASSFSGSGGTGELFF,TGTGCCAGCAGCTTTAGCGGGAGCGGGGGCACCGGGGAGCTGTTTTTT
TRBJ2-7,NA,TRBV19,NA,CASSSGLDITYEQYF,TGTGCCAGTAGTTCGGGCCTAGACATTACCTACGAGCAGTACTTC
TRBJ1-5,NA,TRBV28,NA,CTSKTDSNQPQHF,TGTACCAGCAAGACAGATAGCAATCAGCCCCAGCATTTT
TRBJ1-1,NA,TRBV5-3,NA,CARLRGVDEAFF,TGTGCCAGACTACGTGGGGTGGATGAAGCTTTCTTT
TRBJ2-1,TRBD1,TRBV5-1,NA,CASSLARSGQGGNEQFF,TGCGCCAGCAGCTTGGCCAGGTCGGGACAGGGTGGCAATGAGCAGTTCTTC
TRBJ2-5,TRBD2,TRBV30,NA,CAWSGLAVKTQYF,TGTGCCTGGAGTGGACTAGCGGTCAAGACCCAGTACTTC
TRBJ1-2,NA,TRBV15,NA,CATSLGRSYGYTF,TGTGCCACCAGCTTGGGACGGTCGTATGGCTACACCTTC
TRBJ2-1,NA,TRBV2,NA,CASILETVSYNEQFF,TGTGCCAGCATTCTCGAGACGGTCTCCTACAATGAGCAGTTCTTC
TRBJ1-5,NA,TRBV5-6,NA,CASSVGPGANQPQHF,TGTGCCAGCAGCGTAGGCCCGGGAGCCAATCAGCCCCAGCATTTT
TRBJ1-2,NA,TRBV25-1,NA,CASSELEGYTF,TGTGCCAGCAGTGAACTAGAGGGCTACACCTTC
TRBJ2-4,TRBD1,TRBV27,NA,CASRPGQGLAKNIQYF,TGTGCCAGCAGGCCGGGACAGGGGCTAGCCAAAAACATTCAGTACTTC
TRBJ1-1,TRBD1,TRBV18,once,CASSPGQGMVVTEAFF,TGTGCCAGCTCACCGGGACAGGGGATGGTGGTCACTGAAGCTTTCTTT
TRBJ1-3,NA,TRBV9,NA,CASSGTGSAGNTIYF,TGTGCCAGCAGCGGTACAGGGTCGGCCGGAAACACCATATATTTT
TRBJ1-2,TRBD1,TRBV5-1,NA,CASSQGQSYGYTF,TGCGCCAGCAGCCAGGGACAGAGCTATGGCTACACCTTC
TRBJ1-2,TRBD1,TRBV2,once,CASSDRGLNYGYTF,TGTGCCAGCAGTGACAGGGGGCTGAACTATGGCTACACCTTC
TRBJ2-1,TRBD1,TRBV4-2,NA,CASSQFGVWDRGSTEQFF,TGTGCCAGCAGCCAATTCGGTGTTTGGGACAGGGGAAGTACTGAGCAGTTCTTC
TRBJ1-1,NA,TRBV5-1,NA,CASSSGGPNTEAFF,TGCGCCAGCAGCTCGGGGGGACCGAACACTGAAGCTTTCTTT
TRBJ2-5,NA,TRBV5-1,NA,CASSLDGPQETQYF,TGCGCCAGCAGCTTGGACGGTCCCCAAGAGACCCAGTACTTC
TRBJ1-1,NA,TRBV5-1,NA,CASSLARNTEAFF,TGCGCCAGCAGCTTGGCCCGGAACACTGAAGCTTTCTTT
TRBJ1-5,TRBD1,TRBV23-1,NA,CASSQRGQSNQPQHF,TGCGCCAGCAGTCAAAGGGGACAGAGCAATCAGCCCCAGCATTTT
TRBJ2-4,NA,TRBV25-1,NA,CASGNSGGRGAKNIQYF,TGTGCCAGCGGCAACTCCGGGGGGCGCGGGGCCAAAAACATTCAGTACTTC
TRBJ2-1,TRBD2,TRBV10-3,NA,CAISSQARASGLISEQFF,TGTGCCATCAGTTCACAGGCTAGGGCTAGCGGTCTTATTTCTGAGCAGTTCTTC
TRBJ2-1,NA,TRBV27,once,CASSSPRRAYNEQFF,TGTGCCAGCAGTTCTCCTAGGAGGGCCTACAATGAGCAGTTCTTC
TRBJ2-7,TRBD1,TRBV28,NA,CASSFIGQGAREQYF,TGTGCCAGCAGTTTTATAGGACAGGGGGCGCGGGAGCAGTACTTC